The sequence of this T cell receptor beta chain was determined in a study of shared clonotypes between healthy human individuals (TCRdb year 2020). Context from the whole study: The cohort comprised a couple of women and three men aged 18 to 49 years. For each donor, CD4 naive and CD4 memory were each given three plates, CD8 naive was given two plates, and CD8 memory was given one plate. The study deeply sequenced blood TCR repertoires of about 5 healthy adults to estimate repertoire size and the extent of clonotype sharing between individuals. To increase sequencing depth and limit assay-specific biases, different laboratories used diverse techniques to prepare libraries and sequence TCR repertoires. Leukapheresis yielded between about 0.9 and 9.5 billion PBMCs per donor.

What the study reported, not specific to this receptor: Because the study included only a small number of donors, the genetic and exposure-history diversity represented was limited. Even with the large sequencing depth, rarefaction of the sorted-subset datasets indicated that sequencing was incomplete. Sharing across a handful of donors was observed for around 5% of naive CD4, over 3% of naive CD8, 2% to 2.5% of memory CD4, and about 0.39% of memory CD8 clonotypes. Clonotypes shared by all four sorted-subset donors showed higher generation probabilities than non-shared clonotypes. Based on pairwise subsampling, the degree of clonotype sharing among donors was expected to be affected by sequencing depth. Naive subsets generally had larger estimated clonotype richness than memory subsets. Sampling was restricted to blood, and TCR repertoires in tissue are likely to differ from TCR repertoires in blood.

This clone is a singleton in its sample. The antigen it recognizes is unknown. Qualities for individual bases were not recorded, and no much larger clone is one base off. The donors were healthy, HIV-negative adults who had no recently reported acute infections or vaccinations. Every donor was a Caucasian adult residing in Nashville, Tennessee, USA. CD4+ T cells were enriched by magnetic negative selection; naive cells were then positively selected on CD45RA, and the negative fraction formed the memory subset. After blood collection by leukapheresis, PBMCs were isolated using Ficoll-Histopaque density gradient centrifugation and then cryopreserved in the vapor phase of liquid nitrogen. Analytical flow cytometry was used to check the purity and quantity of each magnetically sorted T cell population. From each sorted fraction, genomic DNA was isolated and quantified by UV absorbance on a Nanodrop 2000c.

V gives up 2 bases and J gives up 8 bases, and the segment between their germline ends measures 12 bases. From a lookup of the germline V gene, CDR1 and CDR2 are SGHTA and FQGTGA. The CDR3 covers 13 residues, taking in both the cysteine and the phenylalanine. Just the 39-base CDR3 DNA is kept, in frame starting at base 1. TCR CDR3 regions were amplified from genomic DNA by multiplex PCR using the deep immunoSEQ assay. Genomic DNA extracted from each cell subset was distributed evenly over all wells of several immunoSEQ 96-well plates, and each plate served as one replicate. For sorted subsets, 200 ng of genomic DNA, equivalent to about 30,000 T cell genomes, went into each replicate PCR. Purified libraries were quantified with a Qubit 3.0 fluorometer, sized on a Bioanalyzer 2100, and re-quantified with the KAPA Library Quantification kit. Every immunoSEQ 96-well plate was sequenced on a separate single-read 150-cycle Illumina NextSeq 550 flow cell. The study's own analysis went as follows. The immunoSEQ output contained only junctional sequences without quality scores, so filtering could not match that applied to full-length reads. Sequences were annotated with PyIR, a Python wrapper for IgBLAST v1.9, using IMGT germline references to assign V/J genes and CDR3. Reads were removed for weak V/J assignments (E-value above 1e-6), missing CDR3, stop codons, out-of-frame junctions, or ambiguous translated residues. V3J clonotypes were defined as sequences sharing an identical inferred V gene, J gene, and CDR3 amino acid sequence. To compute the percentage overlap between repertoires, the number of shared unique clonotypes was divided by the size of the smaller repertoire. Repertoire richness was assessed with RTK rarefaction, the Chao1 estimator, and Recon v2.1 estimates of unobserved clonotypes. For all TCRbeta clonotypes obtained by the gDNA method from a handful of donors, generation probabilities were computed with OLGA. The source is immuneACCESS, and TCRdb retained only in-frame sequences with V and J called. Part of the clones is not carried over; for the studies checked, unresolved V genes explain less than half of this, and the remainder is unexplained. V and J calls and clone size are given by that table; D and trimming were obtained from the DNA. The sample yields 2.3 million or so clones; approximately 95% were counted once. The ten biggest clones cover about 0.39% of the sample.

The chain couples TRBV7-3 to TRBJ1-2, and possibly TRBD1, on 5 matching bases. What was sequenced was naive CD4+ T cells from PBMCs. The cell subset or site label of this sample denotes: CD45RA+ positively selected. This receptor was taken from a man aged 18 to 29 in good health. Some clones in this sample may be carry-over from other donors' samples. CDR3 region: CASSLEEGQGYTF. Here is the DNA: TGTGCCAGCAGCTTAGAGGAGGGGCAAGGCTACACCTTC.